The 21 T cell receptor beta chains given below trace back to one sample, sequenced in a study of blood T cells in healthy people across ages. Combining a sample-barcoded 5' primer with a J-beta primer mix, a second PCR ran for roughly 6 to 12 cycles. TCRdb used MiXCR to reprocess the 5' RACE reads, holding one entry per CDR3 protein. The repertoire has 580,000 or so distinct CDR3 sequences, around 48% of them found once; the top ten carry 20% to 25%. Sequencing was carried out using blood. Receptors were obtained from a man aged 80 or over in good health.

The chain carries TRBV7-2 and TRBJ2-7; 10 positions agree with TRBD1. The CDR3 extends over 15 amino acids. The J segment lost 3 bases and the V segment lost 5 bases, leaving 7 bases of the junction unmatched. Germline V CDR1 and CDR2: SGHTA, FQGNSA. CDR3 DNA sequence: TGTGCCAGCAGCCCAGGGACAGGGGAGTTCTACGAGCAGTACTTC. It specifies CASSPGTGEFYEQYF.

This sequence joins TRBV9 and TRBJ2-1, with 12 bases identical to TRBD2. With V trimmed by 0 bases and J by 8 bases, 9 bases remained unmatched. This CDR3 contains 17 residues. Germline CDR1 and CDR2: SGDLS and YYNGEE. The CDR3 loop is CASSVAWTSGVGDEQFF. The CDR3 DNA reads TGTGCCAGCAGCGTAGCTTGGACTAGCGGGGTGGGGGATGAGCAGTTCTTC.

This clonotype has more than one count but fewer than ten. The chain joins TRBV24-1 to TRBJ2-1; TRBD1 agrees at 8 bases. Germline V lookup: CDR1 KGHDR, CDR2 SFDVKD. The CDR3 covers 14 residues. V shed 6 bases, J shed 8 bases, and the junction held 8 bases outside the gene matches. CDR3 in amino acids: CATSPGGASHEQFF. For the CDR3, the DNA is TGTGCCACCAGTCCAGGGGGCGCGTCGCATGAGCAGTTCTTC.

The V gene is TRBV5-1, the J gene TRBJ2-7; perhaps D is TRBD1 or TRBD2 (6 bases each). Trimming took 0 bases from V and 0 from J, leaving 13 bases between them. Looked up from germline, CDR1 is SGHRS and CDR2 is YFSETQ. This CDR3 contains 16 residues. CDR3 nucleotide sequence: TGCGCCAGCAGCTTGGCCGGAGGGACAAGCTCCTACGAGCAGTACTTC. Protein sequence: CASSLAGGTSSYEQYF.

This sequence joins TRBV2 and TRBJ2-5, with TRBD1 as a possible D gene (5 bases). Germline V gene data show CDR1 as SNHLY and CDR2 as FYNNEI. This CDR3 spans 13 amino acids. V was trimmed by 7 bases and J by 2 bases, leaving 11 bases between them. In nucleotides, the CDR3 is TGTGCCAGCACCCAGGGAATGCAAGAGACCCAGTACTTC. Its protein is CASTQGMQETQYF.

The genes are TRBV5-1 and TRBJ2-1; 9 nucleotides match TRBD2. The CDR3 contains 17 residues. V lost 2 bases to trimming and J lost 7 bases; unmatched junction nucleotides: 13. In germline, CDR1 is SGHRS, CDR2 YFSETQ. The chain's CDR3 is CASSLVIAGAGGNEQFF. The CDR3 region has the DNA TGCGCCAGCAGCTTAGTCATAGCGGGAGCCGGGGGGAATGAGCAGTTCTTC.

The chain joins TRBV4-1 to TRBJ2-5; 7 nucleotides line up with TRBD1. Germline-derived CDR1 and CDR2 are MGHRA and YSYEKL. Trimming at V came to 4 bases and at J to 5 bases, leaving 10 bases not matched to a gene. The CDR3 sequence is 15 residues long. CDR3 loop: CASSPTPDRRETQYF. Here the CDR3 DNA reads TGCGCCAGCAGCCCTACCCCGGACAGGCGGGAGACCCAGTACTTC.

The CDR3 spells CASSQDPNYTQYF. Here the CDR3 DNA reads TGTGCCAGCAGCCAAGACCCCAATTATACGCAGTATTTT. This chain connects TRBV3-1 to TRBJ2-3; D is unclear. Germline-derived CDR1 and CDR2 are LGHDT and YNNKEL (reference sequence). This CDR3 contains 13 residues. V shed 0 bases and J shed 7 bases, with 8 bases lying between them.

V usage is TRBV20-1 and J usage is TRBJ2-5; 13 bases are a match to TRBD2. V shed 4 bases, J shed 11 bases, and the junction held 7 bases outside the gene matches. The CDR3 spans 13 residues. Per the germline V gene, CDR1 is DFQATT and CDR2 is SNEGSKA (reference sequence). CDR3 sequence reads: CSAKGLAGWGQYF. In nucleotides, the CDR3 is TGCAGTGCTAAGGGACTAGCGGGATGGGGGCAGTACTTC.

The chain has TRBV12-3 or TRBV12-4 and TRBJ2-7; maybe TRBD1 (5 bases). The CDR3 totals 13 residues. V shed 3 bases and J shed 2 bases, with 8 bases lying between them. Here the CDR3 DNA reads TGTGCCAGCAGTTTCAGGGCAGCCTACGAGCAGTACTTC. Protein product: CASSFRAAYEQYF.

The J gene is TRBJ2-3, the V gene TRBV6-6; perhaps TRBD2 as D (7 bases). The CDR3 contains 15 residues. V lost 6 bases and J lost 4, with 17 bases in between. Germline V gene lookup returns CDR1 MNHNY and CDR2 SVGAGI (reference sequence). CDR3: CASSWGRGRADTQYF. The CDR3 coding sequence is TGTGCCAGCAGCTGGGGGAGGGGGAGGGCAGATACGCAGTATTTT.

This clonotype was counted only a few times. This rearrangement joins TRBV7-2 to TRBJ2-5; no reliable D call. Trimming removed 2 bases from V and 4 bases from J, with 5 bases in between. CDR3 length: 12 residues. Germline-derived CDR1 and CDR2 are SGHTA and FQGNSA. DNA for the CDR3: TGTGCCAGCAGCTTACTATCAGAGACCCAGTACTTC. Protein sequence: CASSLLSETQYF.

At least ten counts were recorded for this clonotype. A much larger clone sits a single nucleotide away, making a read error possible. This chain links TRBV6-6 with TRBJ1-2; maybe TRBD1 (6 bases). The CDR3 is 14 amino acids. Germline assignment: CDR1 MNHNY and CDR2 SVGAGI (reference sequence). V was shortened by 5 bases and J by 11 bases, with 21 bases between the two germline ends. In DNA form, the CDR3 reads TGTGCCAGCAGTGCCCCCGGGGGGGGCCTCGGGTACACCTTC. Translating gives CASSAPGGGLGYTF.

This clonotype showed up just a few times. The chain employs TRBV7-9 and TRBJ2-5, with TRBD1 matching over 7 bases. J lost 11 bases, V lost 4 bases, and 10 bases had no gene match. There are 13 residues in the CDR3. Germline CDR1 reads SEHNR; CDR2 reads FQNEAQ (reference sequence). The CDR3 loop is CASSSERGLAQYF. As DNA, the CDR3 is TGTGCCAGCAGCTCTGAGAGGGGGCTCGCGCAGTACTTC.

V gene TRBV20-1 combines with J gene TRBJ1-2; D possibly corresponds to TRBD1 (5 bases). CDR1 and CDR2 from the germline V gene are DFQATT and SNEGSKA (reference sequence). The CDR3 has 13 residues. The germline V and J ends were trimmed by 3 bases and 3 bases, with 11 bases remaining between them. The CDR3 is CSARFTGDYGYTF. The CDR3 region has the DNA TGCAGTGCTAGGTTCACAGGTGACTATGGCTACACCTTC.

The rearrangement links TRBV3-1 to TRBJ2-3; D possibly uses TRBD1 or TRBD2 (5 bases each). The length of the CDR3 is 16 residues. The germline gives CDR1 LGHDT, CDR2 YNNKEL (reference sequence). V shed 1 base and J shed 3 bases, with 14 bases lying between them. The CDR3 protein is CASSQAGIRGTDTQYF. The CDR3 coding sequence is TGTGCCAGCAGCCAAGCAGGGATTCGGGGAACAGATACGCAGTATTTT.

This rearrangement joins TRBV29-1 to TRBJ2-1, with a weak D call TRBD2 (6 bases). CDR3 size: 15 residues. V shed 3 bases and J shed 0 bases, with 12 bases lying between them. CDR1 is SQVTM and CDR2 is ANQGSEA in the germline V gene. Here the CDR3 DNA reads TGCAGCGTTGATTTGCGGGGTAGCTCCTACAATGAGCAGTTCTTC. It is translated as CSVDLRGSSYNEQFF.

This chain joins TRBV20-1 and TRBJ2-7, with D possibly matching TRBD1 (6 bases). With 3 bases removed from V and 5 bases from J, the gap between germline ends came to 11 bases. Looked up from germline, CDR1 is DFQATT and CDR2 is SNEGSKA (reference sequence). The CDR3 loop spans 12 amino acids. The CDR3 protein is CSARQGSNEQYF. CDR3 DNA: TGCAGTGCTAGGCAGGGGTCCAACGAGCAGTACTTC.

The chain combines TRBV7-2 with TRBJ1-4, with D possibly matching TRBD1 (5 bases). In germline, CDR1 is SGHTA, CDR2 FQGNSA. The V end lost 8 bases, the J end lost 0 bases, and 10 bases lay between the germline ends. This CDR3 has 14 residues. The CDR3 is CASQGGATNEKLFF. CDR3 coding DNA: TGTGCCAGCCAGGGTGGGGCAACTAATGAAAAACTGTTTTTT. The full variable domain, in which reference TRBV7-2 and TRBJ1-4 provide the parts outside the CDR3, is GAGVSQSPSNKVTEKGKDVELRCDPISGHTALYWYRQSLGQGLEFLIYFQGNSAPDKSGLPSDRFSAERTGGSVSTLTIQRTQQEDSAVYLCASQGGATNEKLFFGSGTQLSVL.

The chain employs TRBV11-1 and TRBJ2-1, with D perhaps matching TRBD1 or TRBD2 (5 bases each). In germline, CDR1 is SGHAT, CDR2 FQDESV (reference sequence). The CDR3 is 19 residues long. V lost 2 bases, J lost 3 bases, and 23 bases lay in between. The CDR3 sequence is CASSLRASSAVRGYNEQFF. CDR3 bases: TGTGCCAGCAGCTTAAGGGCTAGTAGCGCCGTGAGGGGCTACAATGAGCAGTTCTTC.

This clonotype was detected ten times or more. This rearrangement joins TRBV6-6 to TRBJ1-2; 8 positions agree with TRBD1. This CDR3 has 15 residues. With V trimmed by 2 bases and J by 7 bases, 9 bases remained unmatched. The germline CDR1 and CDR2 sequences are MNHNY and SVGAGI (reference sequence). The CDR3, as DNA: TGTGCCAGCAGTTACGGTCAACCAGGGGGCAGTGGCTACACCTTC. It translates to CASSYGQPGGSGYTF.